This record looks at one TCR beta chain sequence and its context. Antigen specificity is unknown. These data belong to a study of shared clonotypes between healthy human individuals. About the study: The study used three CD4 naive, three CD4 memory, two CD8 naive and one CD8 memory plate per donor. Study findings and constraints: A handful of donors showed sharing of 4.5% to 6% of naive CD4 clonotypes. Unshared clonotypes carried lower generation probabilities than those common to all four donors.

Method: immunoSEQ multiplex PCR; TCRdb's copy keeps in-frame clones and lacks some. The sample shows 2 million to 2.5 million clones, approximately 96% of them seen only once. The sequence derives from a man aged 18-30 years in good health. Sequences were obtained from naive CD4+ T cells sorted from blood. The subset: CD45RA+ positively selected.

CDR3 sequence (DNA): TGTGCCAGCAATGGCGGGATGGGAGATACGCAGTATTTT. It translates to CASNGGMGDTQYF. The rearrangement uses TRBV6-1 and TRBJ2-3; D perhaps matches TRBD2 (6 bases). V lost 7 bases and J 5 bases, leaving 13 bases between the germline ends. The CDR3 sequence is 13 residues long. Per germline, CDR1 MNHNS and CDR2 SASEGT.